This record concerns one TCR beta chain sequence. Its antigen remains unidentified. Assay: immunoSEQ multiplex PCR; the TCRdb copy retains only in-frame clones and omits some. Of tens of thousands of clones listed, 80% to 90% are singletons. The data were obtained in a study of T cell responses to AZD1222 COVID-19 vaccine. Trimming shortened V by 7 bases and J by 0 bases, and 10 bases separated the two germline ends. The germline V gene encodes CDR1 MNHEY and CDR2 SVGAGI. The CDR3 extends over 13 amino acids. Findings and limits, study-wide: Two AZD1222 doses significantly raised spike-specific TCR breadth and depth over controls. Clonal diversity may have been underestimated in mostly white British donors.

Second doses at about 4 or about 12 weeks were pooled. V and J are TRBV6-5 and TRBJ2-7, with D unclear. This specimen consisted of peripheral blood, obtained 28 days after the second AZD1222 dose. The sequence was collected from an adult who received the AZD1222 COVID-19 vaccine. In DNA form, the CDR3 reads TGTGCCAGCAACCCCAGCTTCTCCTACGAGCAGTACTTC. Its protein product is CASNPSFSYEQYF.